The clone carrying this TCR beta chain was seen only a few times. This entry belongs to a study of T-cell reconstitution after alpha-beta-depleted transplantation in children. A TCRbeta library incorporating unique molecular identifiers was prepared. One entry per CDR3 protein, called by TCRdb with MiXCR from the PCR reads. There are about 610,000 distinct CDR3 sequences in the sample; roughly a tenth occur only once, and about 4% lies in the top ten. The TCR was taken from a human donor who donated a stem cell graft to a child with acute myeloid leukemia. The input for sequencing was PBMCs from the stem cell graft donor, taken from the stem cell graft.

For the CDR3, the DNA is TGTGCCAGCAGCCCCCTAGCGGGAGGGCCCCCAGATACGCAGTATTTT. Translation: CASSPLAGGPPDTQYF. The chain uses TRBV7-2 and TRBJ2-3; 12 bases line up with TRBD2. The junction had 7 bases not matched to a gene; V was cut back by 5 bases and J by 4 bases. This CDR3 comprises 16 residues. Germline lookup yields CDR1 SGHTA and CDR2 FQGNSA.